This T cell receptor (beta chain) was recovered during a study of T-cell reconstitution after alpha-beta-depleted transplantation in children. This clonotype was counted only a few times. For TCRbeta, the library was prepared with unique molecular identifiers. TCRdb independently ran MiXCR on the PCR reads; one entry per CDR3 protein. This table has about 500,000 distinct CDR3 sequences, about 31% appearing once. CDR3 length: 13 residues. V was cut by 7 bases and J by 3 bases, with 13 bases left in between. CDR1 is SQVTM, CDR2 ANQGSEA, per germline. This TCR was sampled from a human donor who donated a stem cell graft to a child with aplastic anemia. The rearrangement joins TRBV29-1 to TRBJ2-1, with D possibly matching TRBD2 (6 bases). The sequences come from PBMCs from the stem cell graft donor, collected from the stem cell graft. The CDR3 region is CSGSGSNYNEQFF. The CDR3 DNA is TGCAGCGGTTCCGGGAGTAACTACAATGAGCAGTTCTTC.